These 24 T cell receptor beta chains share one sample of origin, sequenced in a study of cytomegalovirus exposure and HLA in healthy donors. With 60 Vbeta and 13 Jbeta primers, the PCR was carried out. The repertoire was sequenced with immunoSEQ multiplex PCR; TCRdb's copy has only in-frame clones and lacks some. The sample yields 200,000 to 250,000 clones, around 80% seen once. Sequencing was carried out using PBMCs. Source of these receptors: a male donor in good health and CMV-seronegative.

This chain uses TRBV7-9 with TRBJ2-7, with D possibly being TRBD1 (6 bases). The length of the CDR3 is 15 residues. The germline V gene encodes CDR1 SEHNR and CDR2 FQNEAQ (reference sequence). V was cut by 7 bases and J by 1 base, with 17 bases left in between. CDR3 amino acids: CASTAANRESYEQYF. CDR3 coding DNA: TGTGCCAGCACTGCCGCAAACAGGGAATCCTACGAGCAGTACTTC.

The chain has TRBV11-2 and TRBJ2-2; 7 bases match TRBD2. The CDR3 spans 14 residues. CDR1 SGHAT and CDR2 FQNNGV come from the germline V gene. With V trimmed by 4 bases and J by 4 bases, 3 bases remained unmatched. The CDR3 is CASSWDYPTGELFF. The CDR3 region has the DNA TGTGCCAGCAGCTGGGACTACCCCACCGGGGAGCTGTTTTTT.

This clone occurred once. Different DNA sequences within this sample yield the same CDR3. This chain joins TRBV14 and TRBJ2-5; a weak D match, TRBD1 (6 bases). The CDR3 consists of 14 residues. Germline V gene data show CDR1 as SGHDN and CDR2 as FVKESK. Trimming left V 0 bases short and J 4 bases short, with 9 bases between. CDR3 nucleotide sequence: TGTGCCAGCAGCCAAGACCAGGGGTCAGAGACCCAGTACTTC. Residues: CASSQDQGSETQYF.

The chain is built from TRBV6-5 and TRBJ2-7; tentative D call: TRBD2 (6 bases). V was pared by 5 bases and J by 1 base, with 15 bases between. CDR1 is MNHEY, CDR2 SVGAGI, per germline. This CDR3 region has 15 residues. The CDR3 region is CASSARASASYEQYF. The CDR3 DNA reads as TGTGCCAGCAGTGCCCGGGCTAGCGCGTCCTACGAGCAGTACTTC.

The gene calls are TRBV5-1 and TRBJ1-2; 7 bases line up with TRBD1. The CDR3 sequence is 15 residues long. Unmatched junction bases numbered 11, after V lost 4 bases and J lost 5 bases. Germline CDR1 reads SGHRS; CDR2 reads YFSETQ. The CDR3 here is CASSRRGQTPYGYTF. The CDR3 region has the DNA TGCGCCAGCAGCCGTAGGGGACAGACACCGTATGGCTACACCTTC. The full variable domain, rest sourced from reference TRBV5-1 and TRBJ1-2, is KAGVTQTPRYLIKTRGQQVTLSCSPISGHRSVSWYQQTPGQGLQFLFEYFSETQRNKGNFPGRFSGRQFSNSRSEMNVSTLELGDSALYLCASSRRGQTPYGYTFGSGTRLTVV.

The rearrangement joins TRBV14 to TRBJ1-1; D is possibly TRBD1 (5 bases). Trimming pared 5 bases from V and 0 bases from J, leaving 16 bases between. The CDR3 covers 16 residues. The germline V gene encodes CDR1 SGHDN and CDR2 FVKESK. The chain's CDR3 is CASSAHGGGVNTEAFF. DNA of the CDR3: TGTGCCAGCAGCGCCCACGGGGGGGGTGTGAACACTGAAGCTTTCTTT. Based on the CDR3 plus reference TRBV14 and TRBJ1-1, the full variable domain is EAGVTQFPSHSVIEKGQTVTLRCDPISGHDNLYWYRRVMGKEIKFLLHFVKESKQDESGMPNNRFLAERTGGTYSTLKVQPAELEDSGVYFCASSAHGGGVNTEAFFGQGTRLTVV.

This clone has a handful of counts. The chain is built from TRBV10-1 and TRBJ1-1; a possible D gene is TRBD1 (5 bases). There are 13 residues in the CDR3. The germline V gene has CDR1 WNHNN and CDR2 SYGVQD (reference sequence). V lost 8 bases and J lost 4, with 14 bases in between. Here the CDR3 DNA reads TGCGCCAGCGCTGCGGGGGGTATCACTGAAGCTTTCTTT. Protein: CASAAGGITEAFF.

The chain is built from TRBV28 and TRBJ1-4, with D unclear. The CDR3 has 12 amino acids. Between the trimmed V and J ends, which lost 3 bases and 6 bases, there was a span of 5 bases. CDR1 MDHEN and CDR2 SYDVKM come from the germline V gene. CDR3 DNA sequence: TGTGCCAGCAGTTTGGCCGATGAAAAACTGTTTTTT. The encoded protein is CASSLADEKLFF.

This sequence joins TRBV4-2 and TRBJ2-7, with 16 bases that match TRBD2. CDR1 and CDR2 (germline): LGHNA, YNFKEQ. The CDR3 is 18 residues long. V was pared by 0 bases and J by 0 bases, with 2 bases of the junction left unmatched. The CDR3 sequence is CASSQEGTSGRDSYEQYF. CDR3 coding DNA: TGTGCCAGCAGCCAAGAGGGGACTAGCGGGAGGGACTCCTACGAGCAGTACTTC.

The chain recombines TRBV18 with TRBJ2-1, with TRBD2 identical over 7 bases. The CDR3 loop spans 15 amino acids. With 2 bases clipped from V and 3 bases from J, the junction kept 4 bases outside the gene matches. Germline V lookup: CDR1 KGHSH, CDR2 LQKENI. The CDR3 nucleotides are TGTGCCAGCTCACCAGGAGCGGGACTCTACAATGAGCAGTTCTTC. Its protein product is CASSPGAGLYNEQFF.

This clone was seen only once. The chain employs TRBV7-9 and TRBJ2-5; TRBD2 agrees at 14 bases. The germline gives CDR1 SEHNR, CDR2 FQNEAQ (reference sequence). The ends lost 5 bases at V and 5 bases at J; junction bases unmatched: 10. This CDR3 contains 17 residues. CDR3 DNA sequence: TGTGCCAGCAGCCCGGATGGGACTAGCGGGAGTAGGGAGACCCAGTACTTC. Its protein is CASSPDGTSGSRETQYF.

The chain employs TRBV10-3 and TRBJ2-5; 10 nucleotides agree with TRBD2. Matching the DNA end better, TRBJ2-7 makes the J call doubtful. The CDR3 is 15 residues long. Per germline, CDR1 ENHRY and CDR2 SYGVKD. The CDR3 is CAISEEAGGSYEQYF. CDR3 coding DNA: TGTGCCATCAGTGAAGAAGCGGGAGGGTCCTACGAGCAGTACTTC.

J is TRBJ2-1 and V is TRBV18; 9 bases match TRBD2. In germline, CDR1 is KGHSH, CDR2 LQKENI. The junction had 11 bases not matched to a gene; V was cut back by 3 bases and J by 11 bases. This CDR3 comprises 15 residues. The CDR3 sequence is CASSPLQGSGSQQFF. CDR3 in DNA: TGTGCCAGCTCACCTCTCCAGGGTAGCGGGAGCCAGCAGTTCTTC.

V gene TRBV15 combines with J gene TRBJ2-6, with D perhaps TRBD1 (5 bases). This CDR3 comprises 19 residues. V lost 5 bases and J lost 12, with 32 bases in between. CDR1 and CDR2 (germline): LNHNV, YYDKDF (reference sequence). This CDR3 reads CATSQTPWAGIPIFGVLTF. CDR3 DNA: TGTGCCACCAGCCAAACTCCATGGGCAGGGATACCTATCTTCGGCGTCCTGACTTTC.

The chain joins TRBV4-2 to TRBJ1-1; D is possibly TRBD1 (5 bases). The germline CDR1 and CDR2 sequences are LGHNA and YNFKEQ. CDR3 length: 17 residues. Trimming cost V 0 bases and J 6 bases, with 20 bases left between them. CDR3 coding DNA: TGTGCCAGCAGCCAAGATCGGAGGGGCCCCATCGGCGCTGAAGCTTTCTTT. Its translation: CASSQDRRGPIGAEAFF.

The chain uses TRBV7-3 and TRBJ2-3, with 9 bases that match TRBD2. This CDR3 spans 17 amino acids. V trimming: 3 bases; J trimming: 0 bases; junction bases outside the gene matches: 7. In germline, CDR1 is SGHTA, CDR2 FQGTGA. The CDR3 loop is CASSFRSSGISTDTQYF. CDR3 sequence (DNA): TGTGCCAGCAGCTTTCGATCTAGCGGGATTAGCACAGATACGCAGTATTTT.

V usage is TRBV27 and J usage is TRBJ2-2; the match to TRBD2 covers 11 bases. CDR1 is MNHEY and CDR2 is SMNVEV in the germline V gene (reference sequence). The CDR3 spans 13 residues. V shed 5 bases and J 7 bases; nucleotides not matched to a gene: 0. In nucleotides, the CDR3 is TGTGCCAGCAGTCTAGCGGGGGGCGGGGAGCTGTTTTTT. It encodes CASSLAGGGELFF.

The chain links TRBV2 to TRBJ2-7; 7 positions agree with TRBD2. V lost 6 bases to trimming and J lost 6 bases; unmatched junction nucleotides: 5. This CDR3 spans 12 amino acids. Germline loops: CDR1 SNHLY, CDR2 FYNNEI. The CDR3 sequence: CASSSGEGEQYF. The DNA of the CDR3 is TGTGCCAGCAGCAGCGGGGAGGGCGAGCAGTACTTC.

CDR3 in amino acids: CASTNIAGGTGELFF. In nucleotides, the CDR3 is TGTGCCAGCACCAACATCGCCGGGGGGACCGGGGAGCTGTTTTTT. The chain uses TRBV5-5 and TRBJ2-2, with 7 bases that match TRBD2. Germline trimming cut 6 bases from V and 5 bases from J; bases unmatched to any gene: 10. This CDR3 has 15 amino acids. Germline assignment: CDR1 SGHKS and CDR2 YYEKEE (reference sequence).

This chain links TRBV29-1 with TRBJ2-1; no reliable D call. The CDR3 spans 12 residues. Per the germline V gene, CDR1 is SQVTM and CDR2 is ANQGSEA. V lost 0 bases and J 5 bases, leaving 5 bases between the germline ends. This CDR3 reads CSVEERNNEQFF. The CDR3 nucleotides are TGCAGCGTTGAAGAGCGGAACAATGAGCAGTTCTTC.

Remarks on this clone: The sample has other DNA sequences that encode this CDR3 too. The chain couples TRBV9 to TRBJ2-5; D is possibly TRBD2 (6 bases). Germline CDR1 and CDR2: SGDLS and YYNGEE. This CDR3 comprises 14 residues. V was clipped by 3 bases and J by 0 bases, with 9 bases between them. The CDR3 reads CASSGSGNQETQYF. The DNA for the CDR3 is TGTGCCAGCAGCGGTAGCGGAAACCAAGAGACCCAGTACTTC.

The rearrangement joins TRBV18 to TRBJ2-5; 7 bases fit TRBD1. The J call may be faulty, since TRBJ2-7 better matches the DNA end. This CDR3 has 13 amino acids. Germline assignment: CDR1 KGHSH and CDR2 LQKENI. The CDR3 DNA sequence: TGTGCCAGCTCAGGGGGACAGCAGTACGAGCAGTACTTC. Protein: CASSGGQQYEQYF.

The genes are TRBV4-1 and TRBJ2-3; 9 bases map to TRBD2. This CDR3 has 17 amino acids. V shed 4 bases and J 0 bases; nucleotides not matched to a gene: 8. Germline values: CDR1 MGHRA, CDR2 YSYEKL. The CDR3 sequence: CASSLTSTSGSTDTQYF. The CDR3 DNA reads TGCGCCAGCAGCCTAACCTCGACTAGCGGTAGCACAGATACGCAGTATTTT.

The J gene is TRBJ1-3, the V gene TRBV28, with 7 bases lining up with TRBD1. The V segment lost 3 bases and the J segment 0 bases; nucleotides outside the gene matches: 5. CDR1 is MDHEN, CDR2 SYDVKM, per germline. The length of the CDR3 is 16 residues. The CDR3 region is CASSFSPGGSGNTIYF. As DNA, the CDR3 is TGTGCCAGCAGTTTCTCCCCAGGGGGCTCTGGAAACACCATATATTTT.